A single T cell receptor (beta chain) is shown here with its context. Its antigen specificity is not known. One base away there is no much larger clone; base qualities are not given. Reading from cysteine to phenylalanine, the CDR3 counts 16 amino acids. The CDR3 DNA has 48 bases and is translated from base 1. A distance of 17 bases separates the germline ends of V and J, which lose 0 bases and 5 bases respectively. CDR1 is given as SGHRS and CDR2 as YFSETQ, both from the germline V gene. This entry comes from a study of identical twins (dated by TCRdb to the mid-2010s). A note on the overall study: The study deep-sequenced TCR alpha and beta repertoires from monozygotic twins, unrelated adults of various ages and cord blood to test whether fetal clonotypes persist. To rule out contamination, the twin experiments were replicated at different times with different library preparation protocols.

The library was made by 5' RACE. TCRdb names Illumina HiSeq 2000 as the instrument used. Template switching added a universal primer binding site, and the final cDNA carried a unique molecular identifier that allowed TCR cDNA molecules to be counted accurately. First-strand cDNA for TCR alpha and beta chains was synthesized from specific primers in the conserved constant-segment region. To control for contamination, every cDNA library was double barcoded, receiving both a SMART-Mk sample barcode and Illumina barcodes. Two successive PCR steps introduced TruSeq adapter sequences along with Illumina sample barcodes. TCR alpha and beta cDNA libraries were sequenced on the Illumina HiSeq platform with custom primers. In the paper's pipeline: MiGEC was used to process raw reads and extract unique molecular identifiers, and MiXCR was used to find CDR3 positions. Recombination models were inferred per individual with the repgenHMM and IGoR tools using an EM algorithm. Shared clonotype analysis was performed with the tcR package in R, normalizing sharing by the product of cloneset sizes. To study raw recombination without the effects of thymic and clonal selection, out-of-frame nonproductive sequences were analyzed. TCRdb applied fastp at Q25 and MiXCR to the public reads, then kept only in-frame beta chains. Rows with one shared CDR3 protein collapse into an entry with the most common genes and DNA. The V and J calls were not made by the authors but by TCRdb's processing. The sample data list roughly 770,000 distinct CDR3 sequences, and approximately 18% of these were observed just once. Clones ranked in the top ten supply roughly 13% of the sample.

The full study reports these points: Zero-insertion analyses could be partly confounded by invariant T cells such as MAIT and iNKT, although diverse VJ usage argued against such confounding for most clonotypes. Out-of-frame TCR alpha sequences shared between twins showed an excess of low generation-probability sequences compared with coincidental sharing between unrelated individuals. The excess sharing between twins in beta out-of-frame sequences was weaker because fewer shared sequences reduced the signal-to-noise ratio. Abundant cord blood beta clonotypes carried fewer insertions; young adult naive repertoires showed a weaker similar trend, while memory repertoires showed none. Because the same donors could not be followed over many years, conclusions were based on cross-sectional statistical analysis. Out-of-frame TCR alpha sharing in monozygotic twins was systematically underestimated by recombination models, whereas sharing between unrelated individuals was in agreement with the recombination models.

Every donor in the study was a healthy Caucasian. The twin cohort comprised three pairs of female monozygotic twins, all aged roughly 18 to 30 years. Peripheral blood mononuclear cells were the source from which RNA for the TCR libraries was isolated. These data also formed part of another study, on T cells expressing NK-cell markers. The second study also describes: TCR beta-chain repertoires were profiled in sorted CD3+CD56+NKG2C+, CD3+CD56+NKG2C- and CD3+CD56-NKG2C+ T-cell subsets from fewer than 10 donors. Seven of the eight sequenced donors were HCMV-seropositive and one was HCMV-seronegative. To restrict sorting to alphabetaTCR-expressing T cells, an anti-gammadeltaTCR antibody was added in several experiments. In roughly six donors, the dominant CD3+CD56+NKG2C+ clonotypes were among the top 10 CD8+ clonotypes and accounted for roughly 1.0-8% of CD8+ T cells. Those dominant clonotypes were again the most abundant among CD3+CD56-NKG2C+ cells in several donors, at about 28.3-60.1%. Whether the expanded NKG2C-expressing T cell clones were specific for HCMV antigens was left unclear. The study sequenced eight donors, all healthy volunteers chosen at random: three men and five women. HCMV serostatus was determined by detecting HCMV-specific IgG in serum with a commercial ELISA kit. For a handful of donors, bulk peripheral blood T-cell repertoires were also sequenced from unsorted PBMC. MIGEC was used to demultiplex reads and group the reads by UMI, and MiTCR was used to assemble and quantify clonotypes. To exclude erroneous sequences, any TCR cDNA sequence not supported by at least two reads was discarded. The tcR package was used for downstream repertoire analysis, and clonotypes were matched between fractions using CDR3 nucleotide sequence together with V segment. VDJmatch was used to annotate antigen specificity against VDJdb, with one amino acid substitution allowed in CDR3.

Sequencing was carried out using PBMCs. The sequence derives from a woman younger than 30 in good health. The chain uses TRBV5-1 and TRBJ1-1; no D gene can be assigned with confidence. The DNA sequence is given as TGCGCCAGCAGCTTGGGTTCCCGGATATACGGGACTGAAGCTTTCTTT. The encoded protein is CASSLGSRIYGTEAFF.